This T cell receptor (beta chain) comes out of a study of T cells after yellow fever vaccination (dated by TCRdb to between 2018 and 2020). A note on the overall study: Libraries from fractions with low cell numbers were prepared with the SMART-Seq v4 Ultra Low Input RNA kit. To follow T-cell clones before and after primary and booster YFV17D yellow fever vaccination, bulk TCR alpha and beta repertoires were sequenced over time. The cohort comprised two healthy male donors, one aged 18 to 30 and one aged 30 to 40 years. Bulk PBMC replicates and cell subsets were isolated from blood drawn at multiple timepoints before and after both primary and secondary immunization.

TCR cDNA was synthesized by 5'RACE template switching, which introduced a universal primer site and unique molecular identifiers. cDNA synthesis was primed from both the TCR alpha and TCR beta constant segments. Library amplification involved two PCR steps, and the second step added sample barcodes and sequencing adapters. Sequencing of libraries was performed on Illumina HiSeq 2500 (2x100 bp) or NovaSeq (2x150 bp). Per the original workflow: Demultiplexing of reads and collapsing into UMI consensus sequences were performed with MIGEC, and V(D)J alignment was carried out with MiXCR. Vaccine-responding clonotypes were identified with edgeR using replicate PBMC samples, with FDR below 0.01 and a log2 fold change above 5 up to day 15 being required. Bulk clonotypes were assigned CD4 or CD8 identity according to which sequenced CD4 or CD8 repertoire held them at higher abundance. TCRdb trimmed public reads at Q25 via fastp, called clones via MiXCR and kept in-frame beta chains. Duplicate CDR3 protein sequences are folded into a single record with the most common DNA and genes. The V and J calls and clone size come from TCRdb's table, not from the authors' own analysis. The sample data list hundreds of thousands of distinct CDR3 sequences, and 20% to 25% of these were observed just once. Roughly 16% of the sample is in the top ten clones.

This sample's treatment or condition label indicates: live attenuated yellow fever vaccine strain. At each blood-draw timepoint, two biological replicates of bulk PBMCs were collected. PBMCs were isolated from peripheral blood using a standard Ficoll-Paque protocol. TriZol was used to extract RNA from bulk PBMCs, CD4 and CD8 fractions, and dextramer-positive and dextramer-negative fractions. On this clonotype: Its cognate antigen has yet to be identified. No qualities accompany the bases; no much larger clone lies one base away.

The germline V gene sets CDR1 to SGHTA and CDR2 to FQGNSA. V is pared back by 5 bases and J by 4 bases, with 15 bases lying between the germline termini. Measured from the cysteine to the phenylalanine, the CDR3 is 15 residues long. Kept here is only the CDR3 DNA, which spans 45 bases and is read in frame from base 1. On the study overall, not on this receptor specifically: The secondary T-cell response was found to be weaker but faster than the primary response, with a peak reached on day 5 rather than on day 15. FACS-sorted repertoires could contain abundant contaminating clonotypes from the bulk population, so computational filtering was required. After the booster, most of the clones that had expanded following primary vaccination were detected again (approximately 96% of CD4 and around 90% of CD8), which suggests that memory was broadly maintained. Only a couple of donors were included in the study, so the extent to which the findings can be generalized is limited. A small fraction of clonotypes appeared in both the CD4 and CD8 compartments, likely as a result of convergent recombination.

The sequence was obtained from a man aged 18 to 29 who received the YFV17D yellow fever vaccine. The input for sequencing was PBMCs, taken about 21 days after the first yellow fever vaccination. The chain couples TRBV7-2 to TRBJ1-3, with the identity of the D gene unclear. The bases read TGTGCCAGCAGCCCGGGCCAAAGAGAGGGAAACACCATATATTTT. Translated, this gives CASSPGQREGNTIYF.